A single sample is the source of the 25 T cell receptor beta chains below, sequenced in a study of blood T cell repertoires in COVID-19. Some clones are missing from TCRdb's copy, which holds only in-frame ones; the method was immunoSEQ multiplex PCR. Seen here are 300,000 to 400,000 clones, about 89% observed once, and the top ten hold about 2.1%. Sequencing used peripheral blood. These receptors all come from a woman in her fifties or sixties with COVID-19, enrolled during active disease.

The chain links TRBV11-2 to TRBJ1-1; D remains ambiguous. Trimming pared 1 base from V and 0 bases from J, leaving 21 bases between. CDR1 and CDR2 from the germline V gene are SGHAT and FQNNGV. The CDR3 has 19 amino acids. The CDR3 loop reads CASSLALATSGRMNTEAFF. Here the CDR3 DNA reads TGTGCCAGCAGCTTAGCCTTAGCCACTTCCGGGAGGATGAACACTGAAGCTTTCTTT.

This chain links TRBV7-9 with TRBJ1-6; no definite D call. The CDR3 spans 14 residues. Germline V lookup: CDR1 SEHNR, CDR2 FQNEAQ (reference sequence). Trimming removed 5 bases at V and 10 bases at J, with 15 bases between. Here the CDR3 DNA reads TGTGCCAGCAGCGACGAGGAACGGTGGTCACCCCTCCACTTT. This sequence encodes CASSDEERWSPLHF.

The rearrangement uses TRBV28 and TRBJ2-3, with 9 bases aligning to TRBD1. CDR1 MDHEN and CDR2 SYDVKM come from the germline V gene. The CDR3 is made up of 15 amino acids. V shed 6 bases, J shed 5 bases, and the junction held 9 bases outside the gene matches. The CDR3 DNA sequence: TGTGCCAGCAGCTTCGTCCCGGGACAGGGAGATACGCAGTATTTT. This encodes CASSFVPGQGDTQYF.

Here the CDR3 reads CSASKGAGQETQYF. For the CDR3, the DNA is TGCAGTGCTAGTAAAGGGGCAGGCCAAGAGACCCAGTACTTC. The V gene is TRBV20-1, the J gene TRBJ2-5, with D possibly TRBD1 on 5 matching bases. Trimming shortened V by 3 bases and J by 1 base, and 12 bases separated the two germline ends. The CDR3 covers 14 residues. The V gene's germline CDR1 is DFQATT and CDR2 SNEGSKA (reference sequence).

V and J are TRBV5-4 and TRBJ1-2, with 9 bases matching TRBD1. The CDR3 extends over 14 amino acids. In germline, CDR1 is SGHNT, CDR2 YYREEE (reference sequence). Germline trimming cut 1 base from V and 8 bases from J; bases unmatched to any gene: 6. CDR3 sequence: CASSLRQGVQGYTF. CDR3 DNA sequence: TGTGCCAGCAGCTTGAGACAGGGGGTACAGGGCTACACCTTC.

This clone was counted once. This chain joins TRBV5-1 and TRBJ1-1, with D unclear. Between the trimmed V and J ends, which lost 0 bases and 2 bases, there was a span of 5 bases. Germline CDR1 and CDR2: SGHRS and YFSETQ. The CDR3 runs 13 residues. CDR3 loop: CASSLDVNTEAFF. In DNA form, the CDR3 reads TGCGCCAGCAGCTTGGATGTAAACACTGAAGCTTTCTTT.

The V and J genes are TRBV12-3 or TRBV12-4 and TRBJ2-5; D remains ambiguous. CDR3 length: 13 amino acids. Trimming took off 3 bases at V and 2 bases at J, with 7 bases between the two ends. CDR3 nucleotide sequence: TGTGCCAGCAGTTTTCGGTCGCAAGAGACCCAGTACTTC. Translation gives CASSFRSQETQYF.

This rearrangement joins TRBV20-1 to TRBJ2-7; 7 nucleotides line up with TRBD1. V lost 3 bases to trimming and J lost 0 bases; unmatched junction nucleotides: 5. This CDR3 contains 14 residues. Germline V lookup: CDR1 DFQATT, CDR2 SNEGSKA (reference sequence). CDR3 bases: TGCAGTGCTAGTAGGGGACAGAACTCCTACGAGCAGTACTTC. This translates into CSASRGQNSYEQYF.

This chain links TRBV7-3 with TRBJ2-6, with D tentatively TRBD1 (6 bases). The CDR3 length is 16 residues. Germline CDR1 and CDR2: SGHTA and FQGTGA. V lost 5 bases, J lost 0 bases, and 11 bases lay in between. This CDR3 reads CASSAPQGSGANVLTF. In DNA, the CDR3 is TGTGCCAGCAGCGCCCCACAGGGCTCTGGGGCCAACGTCCTGACTTTC. Full variable domain (remainder filled in from reference TRBV7-3 and TRBJ2-6): GAGVSQTPSNKVTEKGKYVELRCDPISGHTALYWYRQSLGQGPEFLIYFQGTGAADDSGLPNDRFFAVRPEGSVSTLKIQRTERGDSAVYLCASSAPQGSGANVLTFGAGSRLTVL.

Only one count was recorded for this clone. V usage is TRBV5-1 and J usage is TRBJ2-7; the D gene is possibly TRBD1 (5 bases). The CDR3 length is 15 residues. V lost 0 bases, J lost 6 bases, and 16 bases lay in between. Germline CDR1 is SGHRS and CDR2 is YFSETQ. In nucleotides, the CDR3 is TGCGCCAGCAGCTTGGAGTCGGCAGGGTCTTCCGAGCAGTACTTC. Protein sequence: CASSLESAGSSEQYF. The complete variable domain, with remaining parts taken from reference TRBV5-1 and TRBJ2-7, reads KAGVTQTPRYLIKTRGQQVTLSCSPISGHRSVSWYQQTPGQGLQFLFEYFSETQRNKGNFPGRFSGRQFSNSRSEMNVSTLELGDSALYLCASSLESAGSSEQYFGPGTRLTVT.

J is TRBJ2-1 and V is TRBV14, with D possibly TRBD2 on 6 matching bases. CDR1 SGHDN and CDR2 FVKESK come from the germline V gene. Deletions cut 3 bases from V and 4 bases from J, with 16 bases between. The CDR3 length is 16 residues. The CDR3 loop is CASSQSRGTEYNEQFF. The DNA for the CDR3 is TGTGCCAGCAGCCAGAGCCGGGGGACCGAATACAATGAGCAGTTCTTC.

The chain couples TRBV19 to TRBJ2-4; TRBD2 might be the D (6 bases). Germline CDR1 reads LNHDA; CDR2 reads SQIVND (reference sequence). This CDR3 comprises 18 residues. The ends were cut back, 0 bases at V and 1 base at J, with 16 bases in the middle. The CDR3 DNA reads TGTGCCAGTAGTATAGATCAGGTCTGGGGAGGTGCCAAAAACATTCAGTACTTC. It is translated as CASSIDQVWGGAKNIQYF.

The chain combines TRBV6-1 with TRBJ2-4, with a tentative D call TRBD1 (5 bases). This CDR3 contains 16 residues. Trimming took off 3 bases at V and 0 bases at J, with 12 bases between the two ends. CDR1 and CDR2 (germline): MNHNS, SASEGT. The CDR3 spells CASSDPGASAKNIQYF. DNA for the CDR3: TGTGCCAGCAGTGACCCTGGGGCGTCAGCCAAAAACATTCAGTACTTC.

The chain couples TRBV28 to TRBJ1-5; no definite D call. CDR3 length: 15 residues. The V and J ends lost 5 bases and 7 bases respectively, with 18 bases between them. In germline, CDR1 is MDHEN, CDR2 SYDVKM. CDR3 nucleotide sequence: TGTGCCAGCAGTCTGACGCGAGGGCTCAACCAGCCCCAGCATTTT. Protein sequence: CASSLTRGLNQPQHF.

This clone was detected only once. This chain connects TRBV7-9 to TRBJ1-2, with a weak D call TRBD1 (5 bases). The CDR3 covers 17 residues. Looked up from germline, CDR1 is SEHNR and CDR2 is FQNEAQ (reference sequence). Trimming shortened V by 5 bases and J by 0 bases, and 19 bases separated the two germline ends. CDR3 amino acids: CASSERARQWSNYGYTF. CDR3 sequence (DNA): TGTGCCAGCAGCGAGCGGGCCAGACAGTGGTCTAACTATGGCTACACCTTC.

The chain employs TRBV28 and TRBJ1-2; 7 bases line up with TRBD1. Germline CDR1 is MDHEN and CDR2 is SYDVKM. The CDR3 covers 13 residues. The junction had 4 bases not matched to a gene; V was cut back by 8 bases and J by 1 base. CDR3 DNA sequence: TGTGCCAGCCTGGACAGGAATAACTATGGCTACACCTTC. Translation: CASLDRNNYGYTF.

A note on this clone: This specimen includes other DNA sequences encoding the same CDR3. The V gene is TRBV19, the J gene TRBJ1-5; no clear D gene. The V gene's germline CDR1 is LNHDA and CDR2 SQIVND (reference sequence). CDR3 length: 12 amino acids. Trimming stripped 3 bases from V and 6 bases from J, with 6 bases between. This chain's CDR3 is CASSMAGQPQHF. The CDR3, as DNA: TGTGCCAGTAGTATGGCTGGTCAGCCCCAGCATTTT. Based on the CDR3 plus reference TRBV19 and TRBJ1-5, the full variable domain is DGGITQSPKYLFRKEGQNVTLSCEQNLNHDAMYWYRQDPGQGLRLIYYSQIVNDFQKGDIAEGYSVSREKKESFPLTVTSAQKNPTAFYLCASSMAGQPQHFGDGTRLSIL.

CDR3 protein: CASSSGTSRLGAFF. The CDR3 nucleotides are TGCGCCAGCAGCTCAGGGACAAGTCGGCTTGGAGCTTTCTTT. The J gene is TRBJ1-1, the V gene TRBV5-1, with D possibly TRBD1 on 6 matching bases. The CDR3 has 14 amino acids. The V end lost 3 bases, the J end lost 10 bases, and 19 bases lay between the germline ends. CDR1 and CDR2 (germline): SGHRS, YFSETQ.

The chain has TRBV27 and TRBJ1-5; 7 bases fit TRBD1. The CDR3 extends over 16 amino acids. In germline, CDR1 is MNHEY, CDR2 SMNVEV (reference sequence). V trimming: 0 bases; J trimming: 7 bases; junction bases outside the gene matches: 9. The CDR3 DNA is TGTGCCAGCAGTTTATCGACGACAGGGTTGGGGCAGCCCCAGCATTTT. Protein sequence: CASSLSTTGLGQPQHF.

The rearrangement links TRBV5-8 to TRBJ2-1, with D possibly matching TRBD1 (6 bases). This CDR3 is built from 11 residues. V shed 6 bases and J shed 10 bases, with 11 bases lying between them. Germline V gene data show CDR1 as SGHTS and CDR2 as YDEGEE. This CDR3 reads CASTTGFEQFF. In DNA form, the CDR3 reads TGTGCCAGCACCACAGGGTTCGAGCAGTTCTTC.

The chain combines TRBV7-2 with TRBJ1-5; D not resolved. The CDR3 has 12 residues. The V and J ends lost 5 bases and 3 bases respectively, with 5 bases between them. Germline V gene sequence: CDR1 SGHTA, CDR2 FQGNSA. The CDR3 DNA sequence: TGTGCCAGCAGCCTATCCAATCAGCCCCAGCATTTT. The encoded protein is CASSLSNQPQHF.

The V and J genes are TRBV19 and TRBJ1-2; the D is unclear. This CDR3 comprises 13 residues. Looked up from germline, CDR1 is LNHDA and CDR2 is SQIVND (reference sequence). Trimming took 3 bases from V and 8 from J, leaving 13 bases between them. The CDR3 here is CASSMGRIEGYTF. CDR3 DNA sequence: TGTGCCAGTAGTATGGGCAGGATCGAGGGCTACACCTTC.

This clone was detected only a few times. The V call is TRBV18, the J call TRBJ1-3, with 11 positions matching TRBD1. J gave up 8 bases and V 3 bases, and 3 bases lay outside the gene matches. There are 14 residues in the CDR3. CDR1 KGHSH and CDR2 LQKENI come from the germline V gene. For the CDR3, the DNA is TGTGCCAGCTCACCTTTGGGACAGGGGGACACCATATATTTT. Residues: CASSPLGQGDTIYF.

J is TRBJ2-7 and V is TRBV12-5, with 9 positions matching TRBD1. Per the germline V gene, CDR1 is LGHNT and CDR2 is FRNRAP. J gave up 2 bases and V 0 bases, and 5 bases lay outside the gene matches. This CDR3 has 16 amino acids. The DNA of the CDR3 is TGTGCTAGTGGTTTGGTCCACGGGACAGGGCCCTACGAGCAGTACTTC. This encodes CASGLVHGTGPYEQYF.

CDR3 region: CASSYRQGVGTGELFF. The CDR3 bases are TGTGCCAGCAGTTACCGACAGGGAGTAGGCACCGGGGAGCTGTTTTTT. The chain joins TRBV6-5 to TRBJ2-2; 7 nucleotides align to TRBD1. Per the germline V gene, CDR1 is MNHEY and CDR2 is SVGAGI. The CDR3 sequence is 16 residues long. J gave up 4 bases and V 2 bases, and 7 bases lay outside the gene matches.